The TCR beta chain described here comes from a study of cytomegalovirus exposure and HLA in healthy donors. Turning to the study itself: The Caucasian-associated ancestry cluster held 80% to 90% of under 450 genotyped donors. Overall study findings and caveats: Rare sequences made up most TCRs, while some public TCRs were found in many donors. A later analysis reportedly found fewer N-insertions in an Asian-associated ancestry cluster than the roughly 670-donor mean.

About this clone: As yet, its antigen is unknown.

Researchers ran the PCR with 60 Vbeta and 13 Jbeta primers. Profiled with immunoSEQ multiplex PCR; TCRdb holds only in-frame clones, not every one. This sample has over 200,000 clones, with around 80% found just once. Germline V CDR1 and CDR2: MRHNA, SNTAGT. Trimming removed 9 bases from V and 5 bases from J; junction bases left unmatched: 10. There are 16 residues in the CDR3. Material: PBMCs. V gene TRBV6-4 combines with J gene TRBJ2-3; 14 positions agree with TRBD2. The receptor's source is a woman aged 55-75 years in good health and CMV-seropositive. CDR3: CASSSGTSGGLDTQYF. The CDR3 DNA follows: TGTGCCAGTTCCTCTGGGACTAGCGGGGGTCTAGATACGCAGTATTTT.